This record covers a single TCR beta chain. The antigen is unknown. MiXCR was run by TCRdb on the 5' RACE reads, yielding one entry per CDR3 protein. The sample has tens of thousands of distinct CDR3 sequences, about 7.3% seen once. This specimen comes from a study of T cells after yellow fever vaccination. Study-wide results and limits: Weaker, the secondary response had a peak occurring faster, on day 5 versus 15.

The length of the CDR3 is 13 residues. Germline V gene data show CDR1 as SEHNR and CDR2 as FQNEAQ (reference sequence). With 4 bases removed from V and 8 bases from J, the gap between germline ends came to 14 bases. The rearrangement joins TRBV7-9 to TRBJ1-2, with a tentative D call TRBD1 (6 bases). The TCR comes from a man between 18 and 29 years old who received the YFV17D yellow fever vaccine. The sequencing used CD8+ T cells sorted from PBMCs, collected more than 8 days after the first yellow fever vaccination. The CDR3 is CASSYQGIWGYTF. The CDR3 coding sequence is TGTGCCAGCAGCTATCAGGGGATATGGGGCTACACCTTC. Together with reference TRBV7-9 and TRBJ1-2, the CDR3 gives the full variable domain: DTGVSQNPRHKITKRGQNVTFRCDPISEHNRLYWYRQTLGQGPEFLTYFQNEAQLEKSRLLSDRFSAERPKGSFSTLEIQRTEQGDSAMYLCASSYQGIWGYTFGSGTRLTVV.